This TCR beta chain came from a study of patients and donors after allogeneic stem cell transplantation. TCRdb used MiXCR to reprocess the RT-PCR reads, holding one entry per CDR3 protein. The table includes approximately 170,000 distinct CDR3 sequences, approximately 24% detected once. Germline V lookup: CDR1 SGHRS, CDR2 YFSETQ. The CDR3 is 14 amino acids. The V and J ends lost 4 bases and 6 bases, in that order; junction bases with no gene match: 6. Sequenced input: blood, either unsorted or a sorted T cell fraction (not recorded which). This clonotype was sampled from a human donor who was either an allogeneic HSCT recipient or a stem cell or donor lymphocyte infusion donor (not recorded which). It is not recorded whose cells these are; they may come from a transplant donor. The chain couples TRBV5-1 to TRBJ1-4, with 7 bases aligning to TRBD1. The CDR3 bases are TGCGCCAGCAGCGAGAACACAGGGGATGAAAAACTGTTTTTT. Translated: CASSENTGDEKLFF.